The TCR beta chain described here comes from a study of T cell responses to AZD1222 COVID-19 vaccine (dated by TCRdb to 2020 to 2022). In the study overall: A total of 230 to 250 trial participants underwent TCR sequencing, of whom about 200 had received two doses of AZD1222 and 26 had received two doses of the MenACWY control vaccine. Trial participants were enrolled by age into subgroups of 18-55, 56-69 and 70-plus years, and about 150, 27 and 61 TCR-sequenced participants, respectively, were included in these subgroups. Results and caveats for the whole study, not just this receptor: The 56-69-year group was small, and its depth increase did not reach significance, likely because of low power. A significant rise in spike-specific TCR breadth and depth was observed after two AZD1222 doses relative to day 0 and relative to MenACWY recipients. Because no day 14 peak-response samples were available, the repertoires could be characterized only after the peak T cell response. Conclusions about previously exposed vaccinees are limited because only 5 or 6 AZD1222 recipients were SARS-CoV-2 seropositive at baseline. Reportedly, close to half of the unique spike-specific TCRs recognized epitopes lying outside the regions that are mutated in the B.1.351 and B.1.1.7 variants. CD4 TCRs associated with the vaccine covered the entire spike protein, and the dominant responses were in regions 160-218 and 743-854. Participants were mostly white British and included more females than males, and it was suggested by the authors that clonal diversity may have been underestimated.

The CDR3 regions of human TCRbeta chains were analyzed by immunosequencing. The study's own analysis went as follows. TCRs in the repertoires were matched against a reference library of SARS-CoV-2-specific TCRs that had been generated with the MIRA antigen-specificity platform. Breadth was defined as the fraction of unique TCRs that were SARS-CoV-2-associated. Depth was defined as the fraction of total T cells that were SARS-CoV-2-associated. Each spike-specific TCR was assigned to its reactive spike region and to a CD4 or CD8 class using the MIRA data. Log10-transformed breadth and depth values were compared by one-way ANOVA with Sidak's multiple comparisons tests. TCRdb's version of the immuneACCESS table is confined to in-frame rearrangements and falls short of the full clone set. An unresolved V gene accounts for under half of the shortfall where checked; the remainder is of unknown origin. V and J calls and clone size follow that table, whereas D and trimming were derived from the DNA. The sample has about 150,000 clones on record, 90% of them singletons. The top ten hold approximately 6.3% of the sample.

With respect to this clone: Its binding antigen is unknown. It has no much larger one-base neighbor in the sample; base qualities were not kept.

The time point label for this specimen denotes: about 28 days (+/-7) after the second vaccine dose. AZD1222 recipients given second doses at about 4 weeks or at about 12 weeks were pooled, since spike-specific TCR depth and breadth were not found to differ between the two schedules. Vaccinee samples were obtained from the UK trials COV001 and COV002, which included a single-blind randomized controlled phase 2/3 trial of AZD1222 (ChAdOx1 nCoV-19) in healthy adults. For TCRbeta chain sequencing, PBMC samples from trial participants were taken at day 0 and at day 28 after the second dose. The sequence was obtained from an adult who received the AZD1222 COVID-19 vaccine. The sequences come from peripheral blood, collected 28 days after the second AZD1222 dose.

In nucleotides, the sequence is TGTGCCAGCACCCTAGGGGGGACAGTTAGCAATCAGCCCCAGCATTTT. Protein translation: CASTLGGTVSNQPQHF. The chain employs TRBV28 and TRBJ1-5, and TRBD1 matches 7 of the central bases. Measured from the cysteine to the phenylalanine, the CDR3 is 16 residues long. This entry keeps only the CDR3 DNA: 48 bases, framed from base 1. CDR1 and CDR2, per the germline V gene, are MDHEN and SYDVKM. The germline V and J ends show losses of 7 bases and 0 bases respectively, and no gene match explains 9 bases of the junction.